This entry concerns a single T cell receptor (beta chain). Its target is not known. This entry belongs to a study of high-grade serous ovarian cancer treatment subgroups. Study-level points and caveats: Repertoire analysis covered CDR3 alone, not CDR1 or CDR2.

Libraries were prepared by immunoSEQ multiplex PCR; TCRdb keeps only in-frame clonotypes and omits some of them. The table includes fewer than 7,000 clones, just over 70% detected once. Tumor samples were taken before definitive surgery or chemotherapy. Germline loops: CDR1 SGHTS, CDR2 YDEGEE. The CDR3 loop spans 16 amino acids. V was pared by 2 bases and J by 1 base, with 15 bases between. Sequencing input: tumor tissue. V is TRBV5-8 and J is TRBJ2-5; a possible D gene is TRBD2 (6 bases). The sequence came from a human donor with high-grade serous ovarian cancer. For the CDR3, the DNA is TGTGCCAGCAGCTTTGCGGGGTCAAGGTCCCAAGAGACCCAGTACTTC. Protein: CASSFAGSRSQETQYF.